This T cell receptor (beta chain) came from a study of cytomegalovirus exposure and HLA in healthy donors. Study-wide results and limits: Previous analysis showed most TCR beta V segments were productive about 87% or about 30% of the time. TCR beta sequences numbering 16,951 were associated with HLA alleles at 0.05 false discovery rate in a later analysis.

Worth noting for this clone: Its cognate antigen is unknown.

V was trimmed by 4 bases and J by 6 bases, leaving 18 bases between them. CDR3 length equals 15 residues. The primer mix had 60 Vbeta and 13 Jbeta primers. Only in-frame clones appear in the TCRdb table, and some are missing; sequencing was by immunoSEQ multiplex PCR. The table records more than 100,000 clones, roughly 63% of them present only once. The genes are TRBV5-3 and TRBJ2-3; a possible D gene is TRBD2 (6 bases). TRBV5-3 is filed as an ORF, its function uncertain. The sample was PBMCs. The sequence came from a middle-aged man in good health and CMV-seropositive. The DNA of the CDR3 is TGTGCCAGAAGCCCCAGGAGGGCCGGGGCGGATACGCAGTATTTT. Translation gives CARSPRRAGADTQYF.